The clone carrying this TCR beta chain was recorded a few times. Antigen specificity is unknown. Expressed TCRB transcripts were sequenced because the isolated RNA had all been reverse transcribed beforehand. Naive, central memory and regulatory T cell samples averaged about 3.6 million immunoSEQ reads each. This table comes from immunoSEQ multiplex PCR, and its TCRdb copy is limited to in-frame clones, with some not included. The sample has about 400,000 clones; roughly 12% are singletons. The V gene's germline CDR1 is SGHRS and CDR2 YFSETQ. Trimming removed 2 bases from V and 5 bases from J; junction bases left unmatched: 6. The CDR3 runs 14 residues. Staining for CD45RO/CCR7/CD25/CD127/CD95/CD27 allowed sorting of CD4+ naive, central memory, regulatory and stem cell-like memory cells. These data come from a study of beta chain features in type 1 diabetes. Notes on the study in general: People with Type 1 diabetes carried modestly yet significantly shorter TCRB CDR3s in all four CD4+ subsets. For patients, the naive, central memory and Treg TCRB repertoires appeared more alike than for healthy donors.

The sequencing sample was made of naive CD4+ T cells from blood. The chain recombines TRBV5-1 with TRBJ2-5; 7 nucleotides align to TRBD2. The receptor was derived from a woman younger than 35 with type 1 diabetes. CDR3 in DNA: TGCGCCAGCAGCTTAAGTGCGGGGGAGGAGACCCAGTACTTC. Its protein product is CASSLSAGEETQYF.